Sequencing of this T cell receptor beta chain was carried out in a study of T cell repertoires in cytomegalovirus infection (dated by TCRdb to 2018 to 2020). For context, the study as a whole: The peptide stimulations were aimed at well-studied HLA-B-restricted epitopes as well as recently identified HLA-C-restricted CMV epitopes, whose presentation resists viral immunomodulation. Donor HLA type was relevant to the analysis, as public TCR beta signatures indicated carriage of CMV infection together with the matching HLA type. Paper-wide results and their limitations: Carriers of CMV infection plus the relevant HLA type were discriminated by the cumulative frequency of public TCR beta family members in the study cohort and in an independent roughly 340-donor cohort. The ex vivo response was dominated by HLA-C-restricted CMV-specific TCR beta clonotypes, which also provided the single most frequent clonotype in two of eight donors.

Of note for this clonotype: This receptor's antigen is unknown. The record has no base qualities; no much larger clone is one base away.

This specimen's treatment or condition label, interpreted: in vitro stimulation with specific CMV peptide epitopes to enrich CMV-specific T cells. Reading from cysteine to phenylalanine, the CDR3 counts 15 amino acids. Solely the CDR3 DNA is kept, with 45 bases framed from the first base. V loses 1 base at its end and J loses 1 base; junction bases beyond the gene matches: 4. Sequences SGHNT (CDR1) and YYREEE (CDR2) are obtained from the germline V gene (reference sequence). The reads were generated on an Illumina HiSeq 1500. TCRdb reworked the public reads: Q25 trimming with fastp, MiXCR clone assembly, productive beta chains retained. Rows are combined by CDR3 protein, so each entry shows the most common genes and DNA. The sample data list hundreds of thousands of distinct CDR3 sequences, and 25% to 40% of these were observed just once. The biggest ten clones account for about an eighth of the sample.

Sequences were derived from cultured CD8+ T cells from PBMCs, sampled from culture after CMV antigen stimulation. The V and J genes are TRBV5-4 and TRBJ2-5; TRBD2 agrees with 7 junctional bases. This TCR came from a human donor in good health (CMV status not recorded). Some clones in this sample may be carry-over from other donors' samples. The CDR3 here reads CASSLRGGPQETQYF. The nucleotide sequence reads TGTGCCAGCAGCTTGAGGGGAGGGCCCCAAGAGACCCAGTACTTC.